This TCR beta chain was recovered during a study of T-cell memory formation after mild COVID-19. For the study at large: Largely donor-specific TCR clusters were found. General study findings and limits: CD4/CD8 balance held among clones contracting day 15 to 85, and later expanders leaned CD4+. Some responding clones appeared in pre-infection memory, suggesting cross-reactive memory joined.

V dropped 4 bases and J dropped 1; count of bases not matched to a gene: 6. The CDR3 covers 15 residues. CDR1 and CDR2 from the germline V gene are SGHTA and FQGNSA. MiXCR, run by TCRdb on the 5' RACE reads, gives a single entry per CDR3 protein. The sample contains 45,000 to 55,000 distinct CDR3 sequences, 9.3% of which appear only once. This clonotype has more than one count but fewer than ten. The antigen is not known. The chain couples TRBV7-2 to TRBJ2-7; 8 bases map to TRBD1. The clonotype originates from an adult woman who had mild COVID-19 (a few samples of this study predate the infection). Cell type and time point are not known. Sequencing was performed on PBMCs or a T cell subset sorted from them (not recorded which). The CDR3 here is CASSYQDRGSYEQYF. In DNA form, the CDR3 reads TGTGCCAGCAGCTACCAAGACAGGGGATCCTACGAGCAGTACTTC. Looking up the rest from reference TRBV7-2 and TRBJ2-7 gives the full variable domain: GAGVSQSPSNKVTEKGKDVELRCDPISGHTALYWYRQSLGQGLEFLIYFQGNSAPDKSGLPSDRFSAERTGGSVSTLTIQRTQQEDSAVYLCASSYQDRGSYEQYFGPGTRLTVT.